This T cell receptor beta chain was obtained from a study of T cell responses to AZD1222 COVID-19 vaccine. The repertoire was sequenced with immunoSEQ multiplex PCR; TCRdb's copy has only in-frame clones and lacks some. The table has 13,000 to 15,000 clones, about 80% seen once. Germline trimming cut 5 bases from V and 6 bases from J; bases unmatched to any gene: 11. CDR3 size: 16 residues. CDR1 and CDR2 from the germline V gene are LNHDA and SQIVND (reference sequence). This chain connects TRBV19 to TRBJ1-5; 9 nucleotides match TRBD1. The specimen was peripheral blood, collected 28 days after the second AZD1222 dose. This TCR was recovered from an adult who received the AZD1222 COVID-19 vaccine. The CDR3 DNA reads TGTGCCAGTAGTGCCCATAGGGACAGGGTTGGTCAGCCCCAGCATTTT. It yields the protein CASSAHRDRVGQPQHF.